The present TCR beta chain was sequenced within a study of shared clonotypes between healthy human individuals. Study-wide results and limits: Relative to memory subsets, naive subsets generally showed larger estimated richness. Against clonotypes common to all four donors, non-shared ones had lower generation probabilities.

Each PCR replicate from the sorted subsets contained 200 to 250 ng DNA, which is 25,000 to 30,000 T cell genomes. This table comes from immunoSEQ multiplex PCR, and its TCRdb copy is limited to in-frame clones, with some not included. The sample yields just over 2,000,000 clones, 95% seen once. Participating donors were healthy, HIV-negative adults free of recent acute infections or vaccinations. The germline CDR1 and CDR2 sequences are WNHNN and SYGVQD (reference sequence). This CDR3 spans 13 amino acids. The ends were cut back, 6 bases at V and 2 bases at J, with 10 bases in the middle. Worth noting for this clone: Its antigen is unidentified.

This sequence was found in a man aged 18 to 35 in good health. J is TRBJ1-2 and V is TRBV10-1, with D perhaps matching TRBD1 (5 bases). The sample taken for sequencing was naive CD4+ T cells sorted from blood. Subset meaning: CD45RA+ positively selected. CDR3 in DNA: TGCGCCAGCAGCCCCGACAGCAACTATGGCTACACCTTC. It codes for CASSPDSNYGYTF.